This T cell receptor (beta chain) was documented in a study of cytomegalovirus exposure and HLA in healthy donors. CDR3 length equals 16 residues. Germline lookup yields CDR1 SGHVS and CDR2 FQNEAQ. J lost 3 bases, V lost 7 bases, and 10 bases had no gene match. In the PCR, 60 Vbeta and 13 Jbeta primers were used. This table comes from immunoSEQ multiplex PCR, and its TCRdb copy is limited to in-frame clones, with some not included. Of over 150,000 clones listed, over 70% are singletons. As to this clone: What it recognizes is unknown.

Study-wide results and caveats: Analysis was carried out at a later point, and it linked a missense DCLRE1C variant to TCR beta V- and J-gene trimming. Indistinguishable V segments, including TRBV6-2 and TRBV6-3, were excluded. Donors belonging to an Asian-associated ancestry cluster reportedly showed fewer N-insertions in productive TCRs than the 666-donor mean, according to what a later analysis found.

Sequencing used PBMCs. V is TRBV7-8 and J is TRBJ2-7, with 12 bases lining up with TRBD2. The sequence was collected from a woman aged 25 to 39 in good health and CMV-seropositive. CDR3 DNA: TGTGCCAGCACCCCTGGGCTAGCGGGAGGGGGCTACGAGCAGTACTTC. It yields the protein CASTPGLAGGGYEQYF. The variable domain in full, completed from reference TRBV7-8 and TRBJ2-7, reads GAGVSQSPRYKVAKRGQDVALRCDPISGHVSLFWYQQALGQGPEFLTYFQNEAQLDKSGLPSDRFFAERPEGSVSTLKIQRTQQEDSAVYLCASTPGLAGGGYEQYFGPGTRLTVT.